This T cell receptor beta chain came from a study of glioma-infiltrating T cells after dendritic cell vaccination. Study outcomes and limitations: No direct clonality-survival link was found; a diverse polyclonal response may matter.

The primer mix had 60 V beta and 13 J beta primers. Libraries were prepared by immunoSEQ multiplex PCR; TCRdb keeps only in-frame clonotypes and omits some of them. The table lists 65,000 to 80,000 clones, around 90% of them singletons. Concerning this clone: Its antigen is unknown.

This sample's time point: after dendritic cell vaccination, including at tumor progression/relapse. The clonotype was recovered from a human donor with glioblastoma. Sequences were derived from blood, sampled after dendritic cell vaccination.

CDR3 coding DNA: TGTGCCAGCTCATCGGGGGGCAATCAGCCCCAGCATTTT. Translation gives CASSSGGNQPQHF. The chain has TRBV18 and TRBJ1-5; D perhaps matches TRBD1 (5 bases). The ends were cut back, 5 bases at V and 2 bases at J, with 7 bases in the middle. This CDR3 comprises 13 residues. Germline CDR1 is KGHSH and CDR2 is LQKENI.